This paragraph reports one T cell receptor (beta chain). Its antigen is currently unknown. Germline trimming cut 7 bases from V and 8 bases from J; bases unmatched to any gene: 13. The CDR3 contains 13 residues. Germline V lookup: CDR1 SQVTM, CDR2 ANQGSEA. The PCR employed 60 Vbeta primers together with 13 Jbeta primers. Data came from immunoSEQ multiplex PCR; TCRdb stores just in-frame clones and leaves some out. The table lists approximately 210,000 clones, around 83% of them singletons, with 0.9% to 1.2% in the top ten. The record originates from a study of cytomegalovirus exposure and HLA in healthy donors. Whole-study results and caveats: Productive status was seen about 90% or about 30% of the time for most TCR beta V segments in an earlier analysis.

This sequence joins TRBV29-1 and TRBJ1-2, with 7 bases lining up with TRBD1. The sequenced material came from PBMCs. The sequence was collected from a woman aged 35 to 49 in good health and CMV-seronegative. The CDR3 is CSGFRQGIWGYTF. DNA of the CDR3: TGCAGCGGTTTCCGACAGGGAATTTGGGGCTACACCTTC.